What follows are 2 T cell receptor beta chains derived from one specimen sequenced in a study of patients and donors after allogeneic stem cell transplantation (dated by TCRdb to 2019 to 2021). Library preparation employed RT-PCR. The run used a NextSeq 550. TCRdb's own reprocessing of the public reads used fastp at Q25 and MiXCR and kept productive beta chains. Rows merge per CDR3 protein into single entries with the most common DNA and genes. Present in this sample are some 960,000 distinct CDR3 sequences, roughly 18% of which were seen just once. The ten largest account for 6% of the sample. The sequencing input was blood, either unsorted or a sorted T cell fraction (not recorded which). The receptors originated from a human donor who was either an allogeneic HSCT recipient or a stem cell or donor lymphocyte infusion donor (not recorded which). It is not recorded whose cells these are; they may come from a transplant donor.

Here the CDR3 reads CASSFYDQPQHF. CDR3 DNA: TGTGCCAGCAGCTTCTATGATCAGCCCCAGCATTTT. The chain carries TRBV7-9 and TRBJ1-5; no reliable D call. The CDR3 is 12 residues long. V dropped 3 bases and J dropped 5 bases, with 5 bases sitting between them. Germline CDR1 is SEHNR and CDR2 is FQNEAQ (reference sequence).

This clonotype was picked up a small number of times. The V gene is TRBV12-3 or TRBV12-4, the J gene TRBJ2-3; either TRBD1 or TRBD2 may supply D (6 bases each). The ends were cut back, 4 bases at V and 4 bases at J, with 12 bases in the middle. CDR3 length: 14 residues. CDR3 sequence: CASSSLGGADTQYF. DNA for the CDR3: TGTGCCAGCAGTTCTTTGGGGGGCGCAGATACGCAGTATTTT.